The sequence of this TCR beta chain was determined in a study of blood T cell repertoires in COVID-19. About the study: Acute and convalescent COVID-19 samples came from the United States, Italy and Spain. PBMCs, B-cell-depleted T cells, or T cells provided the cDNA or gDNA that made up the material.

The CDR3 runs to 17 residues. Trimming removed 4 bases from V and 7 bases from J; junction bases left unmatched: 13. The V gene's germline CDR1 is LGHDT and CDR2 YNNKEL (reference sequence). Original methodology: Estimated nucleated cell counts came from reference gene primer amplification. Produced via immunoSEQ multiplex PCR; TCRdb's table is partial and in-frame only. The V and J calls and clone size are taken from that table; D and trimming were inferred from the DNA. This sample has about 93,000 clones, with about 80% found just once. Sequenced sample: peripheral blood. The receptor comes from a human donor in a cohort sampled during active COVID-19. The rearrangement links TRBV3-1 (or the pseudogene TRBV3-2) to TRBJ2-2; the match to TRBD1 covers 9 bases. In DNA form, the CDR3 reads TGTGCCAGCAGCCCAACCCCCGGGACAGGGTTTATCGGGGAGCTGTTTTTT. This gives the protein CASSPTPGTGFIGELFF.